These 5 T cell receptor beta chains were sequenced from one sample in a study of control samples from healthy donors and cancer patients (dated by TCRdb to about 2020). To prepare the library, the immunoSEQ multiplex PCR assay was applied. The table comes from immuneACCESS by way of TCRdb, which keeps in-frame sequences with V and J called. Part of the clones is missing from these tables; in studies checked, under half for an unresolved V gene and the rest for unknown reasons. In this sample the table shows about 67,000 clones, roughly 86% of which occur a single time. The ten largest clonotypes hold over 2% of the sample. The sample comprised PBMCs. Receptors were obtained from a woman in her 50s with head and neck cancer.

The V call is TRBV27, the J call TRBJ2-1; maybe TRBD2 (8 bases). This CDR3 comprises 19 residues. Trimming left V 5 bases short and J 8 bases short, with 31 bases between. Germline V gene data show CDR1 as MNHEY and CDR2 as SMNVEV (reference sequence). CDR3 sequence (DNA): TGTGCCAGCAGTGCACAGGGGCCCCGGGCCGGGGGGGGTAAGGATGAGCAGTTCTTC. Translation gives CASSAQGPRAGGGKDEQFF.

The chain joins TRBV10-1 to TRBJ2-7, with no clear D. CDR1 WNHNN and CDR2 SYGVQD come from the germline V gene (reference sequence). The CDR3 has 14 amino acids. Trimming took 6 bases from V and 2 from J, leaving 14 bases between them. The CDR3 nucleotides are TGCGCCAGCAGCGTGCGGAGTGGGCCCTACGAGCAGTACTTC. It codes for CASSVRSGPYEQYF.

This chain's CDR3 is CASSADNNSPLHF. The CDR3 DNA is TGTGCCAGCAGCGCGGATAACAATTCACCCCTCCACTTT. The V call is TRBV6-4, the J call TRBJ1-6; D unclear. CDR3 length: 13 residues. Germline CDR1 reads MRHNA; CDR2 reads SNTAGT. Trimming pared 6 bases from V and 7 bases from J, leaving 10 bases between.

This clone was picked up a small number of times. The rearrangement uses TRBV28 and TRBJ1-2, with D perhaps matching TRBD1 (5 bases). Germline CDR1 is MDHEN and CDR2 is SYDVKM. The CDR3 has 17 residues. V lost 5 bases and J 3 bases, leaving 22 bases between the germline ends. CDR3 in amino acids: CASSLQQPTDAYYGYTF. The CDR3 bases are TGTGCCAGCAGTCTGCAACAGCCGACAGACGCTTACTATGGCTACACCTTC.

The chain links TRBV5-5 to TRBJ2-1, with D unresolved. Trimming shortened V by 0 bases and J by 3 bases, and 7 bases separated the two germline ends. Germline CDR1 reads SGHKS; CDR2 reads YYEKEE (reference sequence). The CDR3 runs 14 residues. CDR3 sequence (DNA): TGTGCCAGCAGCTTGGACGGTTTCTACAATGAGCAGTTCTTC. The encoded protein is CASSLDGFYNEQFF.